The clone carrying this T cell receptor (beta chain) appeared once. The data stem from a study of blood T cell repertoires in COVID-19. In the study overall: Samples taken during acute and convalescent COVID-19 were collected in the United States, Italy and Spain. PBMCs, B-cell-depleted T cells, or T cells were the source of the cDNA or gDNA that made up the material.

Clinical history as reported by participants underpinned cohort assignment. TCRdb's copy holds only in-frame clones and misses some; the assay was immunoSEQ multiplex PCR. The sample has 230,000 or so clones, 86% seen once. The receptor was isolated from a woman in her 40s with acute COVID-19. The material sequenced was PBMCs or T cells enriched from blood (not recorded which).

Here the CDR3 reads CAISSGVNTEAFF. CDR3 sequence (DNA): TGTGCCATCAGTTCAGGGGTGAACACTGAAGCTTTCTTT. The chain combines TRBV10-3 with TRBJ1-1, with a tentative D call TRBD1 (6 bases). The V and J ends lost 5 bases and 0 bases respectively, with 7 bases between them. This CDR3 comprises 13 residues. In germline, CDR1 is ENHRY, CDR2 SYGVKD.